The next 19 T cell receptor beta chains were all read from a single sample in a study of CD8 T cell repertoires and HIV-1 epitope variants. Measured with immunoSEQ multiplex PCR; TCRdb has only the in-frame clones, and not every one. The sample shows about 90,000 clones, 60% to 80% of them seen only once. Specimen: uncultured baseline CD8+ T cells from peripheral blood mononuclear cells (PBMCs). Receptors were obtained from a male donor with HIV.

The genes are TRBV25-1 and TRBJ2-1; 15 nucleotides align to TRBD2. Trimming cost V 3 bases and J 6 bases; bases outside gene matches: 6. Germline loops: CDR1 MGHDK, CDR2 SYGVNS. The CDR3 covers 17 residues. The CDR3 is CASSDPRTSGRANEQFF. The CDR3 bases are TGTGCCAGCAGTGATCCTCGGACTAGCGGGAGGGCCAATGAGCAGTTCTTC.

The V gene is TRBV5-6, the J gene TRBJ1-5; no definite D call. Germline CDR1 reads SGHDT; CDR2 reads YYEEEE. V lost 4 bases to trimming and J lost 5 bases, with 10 bases between them. CDR3 length equals 13 residues. CDR3 amino acids: CASSITQDQPQHF. The CDR3 DNA follows: TGTGCCAGCAGCATAACCCAGGATCAGCCCCAGCATTTT.

The rearrangement links TRBV4-1 to TRBJ2-7; perhaps D is TRBD1 or TRBD2 (5 bases each). Per the germline V gene, CDR1 is MGHRA and CDR2 is YSYEKL. The CDR3 loop spans 14 amino acids. Deletions cut 1 base from V and 7 bases from J, with 14 bases between. This CDR3 reads CASSQGGYLGEQYF. CDR3 bases: TGCGCCAGCAGCCAAGGGGGGTATCTGGGAGAGCAGTACTTC.

The count of this clone is one. This CDR3 reads CASSQSPRDRFNYGYTF. CDR3 bases: TGCGCCAGCAGTCAATCACCGAGGGACAGGTTTAACTATGGCTACACCTTC. The gene calls are TRBV23-1 and TRBJ1-2; 8 bases match TRBD1. TRBV23-1 is known as an ORF, though its function is uncertain. The J segment lost 1 base and the V segment lost 0 bases, leaving 7 bases of the junction unmatched. The CDR3 is made up of 17 amino acids.

This rearrangement joins TRBV29-1 to TRBJ2-7, with 7 bases that match TRBD1. Germline CDR1 reads SQVTM; CDR2 reads ANQGSEA. The CDR3 spans 14 residues. Unmatched junction bases numbered 10, after V lost 7 bases and J lost 1 base. This chain's CDR3 is CSGVTGLSSYEQYF. CDR3 bases: TGCAGCGGAGTGACAGGGTTGAGTTCCTACGAGCAGTACTTC.

This chain uses TRBV7-6 with TRBJ2-1; tentative D call: TRBD1 (5 bases). CDR3 length: 15 amino acids. V gave up 0 bases and J gave up 7 bases, with 13 bases separating them. Germline V gene data show CDR1 as SGHVS and CDR2 as FNYEAQ. The CDR3 DNA is TGTGCCAGCAGCTTAGCTCCCCCAGGGATTAATGAGCAGTTCTTC. Translating gives CASSLAPPGINEQFF.

The gene calls are TRBV7-6 and TRBJ2-7; TRBD2 is a possible D gene (6 bases). CDR1 and CDR2 from the germline V gene are SGHVS and FNYEAQ. Trimming took 5 bases from V and 3 from J, leaving 14 bases between them. The CDR3 is 14 residues long. CDR3 loop: CASSRTNSGYEQYF. The DNA of the CDR3 is TGTGCCAGCAGCCGGACTAACTCCGGCTACGAGCAGTACTTC.

J is TRBJ1-4 and V is TRBV28, with 8 bases identical to TRBD1. The CDR3 spans 16 residues. CDR1 MDHEN and CDR2 SYDVKM come from the germline V gene. J lost 7 bases, V lost 3 bases, and 10 bases had no gene match. CDR3 nucleotides: TGTGCCAGCAGTTTGGGACCAGGGGGCGCCGTTGAAAAACTGTTTTTT. This codes for CASSLGPGGAVEKLFF.

The gene calls are TRBV7-8 and TRBJ2-1; perhaps TRBD2 as D (5 bases). V gave up 7 bases and J gave up 9 bases, with 19 bases separating them. CDR1 and CDR2 from the germline V gene are SGHVS and FQNEAQ. The CDR3 runs to 14 residues. The CDR3 sequence is CASTSVDSDSEQFF. The CDR3 DNA reads TGTGCCAGCACCTCCGTTGATAGCGATAGTGAGCAGTTCTTC.

V is TRBV6-5 and J is TRBJ2-5; a weak D match, TRBD2 (6 bases). The CDR3 runs to 15 residues. Between the trimmed V and J ends, which lost 4 bases and 2 bases, there was a span of 14 bases. Germline CDR1 is MNHEY and CDR2 is SVGAGI. CDR3 sequence reads: CASSFGGRGQETQYF. The CDR3 bases are TGTGCCAGCAGTTTCGGGGGAAGAGGGCAAGAGACCCAGTACTTC.

This chain connects TRBV19 to TRBJ1-2; D not resolved. The germline V gene encodes CDR1 LNHDA and CDR2 SQIVND (reference sequence). This CDR3 spans 13 amino acids. The V gene lost 8 bases and the J gene lost 4 bases, with 14 bases spanning the gap. CDR3 amino acids: CASSNPRAYGYTF. The CDR3 coding sequence is TGTGCCAGTTCGAATCCTAGGGCCTATGGCTACACCTTC. Complete variable domain (other parts from reference TRBV19 and TRBJ1-2): DGGITQSPKYLFRKEGQNVTLSCEQNLNHDAMYWYRQDPGQGLRLIYYSQIVNDFQKGDIAEGYSVSREKKESFPLTVTSAQKNPTAFYLCASSNPRAYGYTFGSGTRLTVV.

This chain joins TRBV10-2 and TRBJ2-7; 9 bases match TRBD2. Germline CDR1 and CDR2: WSHSY and SAAADI. The V segment lost 0 bases and the J segment 4 bases; nucleotides outside the gene matches: 4. The CDR3 consists of 15 residues. The CDR3 nucleotides are TGCGCCAGCAGTGAGTCGGCGGGAGGGCGATACGAGCAGTACTTC. Translation gives CASSESAGGRYEQYF.

In its sample, this clone was seen a few times. The V gene is TRBV19, the J gene TRBJ1-5; the match to TRBD1 covers 11 bases. CDR1 is LNHDA and CDR2 is SQIVND in the germline V gene (reference sequence). This CDR3 region has 17 residues. The J segment lost 0 bases and the V segment lost 3 bases, leaving 4 bases of the junction unmatched. CDR3 in amino acids: CASSIGTGGYSNQPQHF. CDR3 DNA sequence: TGTGCCAGTAGTATCGGGACAGGGGGGTATAGCAATCAGCCCCAGCATTTT.

CDR3 DNA: TGCGCCAGCCAGAGACAGGGAGGCTACGAGCAGTACTTC. This encodes CASQRQGGYEQYF. The rearrangement uses TRBV10-1 and TRBJ2-7, with D possibly being TRBD1 (7 bases). This CDR3 region has 13 residues. Trimming pared 8 bases from V and 3 bases from J, leaving 14 bases between. Looked up from germline, CDR1 is WNHNN and CDR2 is SYGVQD (reference sequence).

The chain carries TRBV28 and TRBJ1-1; D gene uncertain. Germline assignment: CDR1 MDHEN and CDR2 SYDVKM. CDR3 size: 14 residues. V lost 5 bases and J lost 0, with 10 bases in between. CDR3 sequence: CASSPGDMNTEAFF. As DNA, the CDR3 is TGTGCCAGCAGTCCCGGAGATATGAACACTGAAGCTTTCTTT.

The table lists this clone with a count of one. V is TRBV15 and J is TRBJ2-7, with D perhaps matching TRBD2 (5 bases). CDR3 length: 15 residues. The germline V gene has CDR1 LNHNV and CDR2 YYDKDF (reference sequence). V was cut by 0 bases and J by 2 bases, with 11 bases left in between. The CDR3 DNA sequence: TGTGCCACCAGCAGAGATAGCGAGGGCCCCTACGAGCAGTACTTC. This encodes CATSRDSEGPYEQYF.

This sequence joins TRBV28 and TRBJ1-2, with D tentatively TRBD1 (5 bases). Germline CDR1 MDHEN, CDR2 SYDVKM. The CDR3 runs to 12 residues. CDR3 region: CVSLGDNYGYTF. In DNA, the CDR3 is TGTGTGTCCTTGGGGGACAACTATGGCTACACCTTC.

This clone was detected only a few times. The J gene is TRBJ1-1, the V gene TRBV29-1, with no clear D. The V gene lost 6 bases and the J gene lost 5 bases, with 13 bases spanning the gap. The CDR3 is 12 residues long. Germline-derived CDR1 and CDR2 are SQVTM and ANQGSEA. CDR3 bases: TGCAGCGTCGTCAGGAGTCAGACTGAAGCTTTCTTT. This codes for CSVVRSQTEAFF.

The chain couples TRBV9 to TRBJ2-7; D is undetermined. The length of the CDR3 is 14 residues. Trimming removed 0 bases from V and 1 base from J, with 8 bases in between. CDR1 and CDR2 (germline): SGDLS, YYNGEE. This CDR3 is CASSVAYGSYEQYF. Written as DNA, the CDR3 is TGTGCCAGCAGCGTAGCTTATGGATCCTACGAGCAGTACTTC.